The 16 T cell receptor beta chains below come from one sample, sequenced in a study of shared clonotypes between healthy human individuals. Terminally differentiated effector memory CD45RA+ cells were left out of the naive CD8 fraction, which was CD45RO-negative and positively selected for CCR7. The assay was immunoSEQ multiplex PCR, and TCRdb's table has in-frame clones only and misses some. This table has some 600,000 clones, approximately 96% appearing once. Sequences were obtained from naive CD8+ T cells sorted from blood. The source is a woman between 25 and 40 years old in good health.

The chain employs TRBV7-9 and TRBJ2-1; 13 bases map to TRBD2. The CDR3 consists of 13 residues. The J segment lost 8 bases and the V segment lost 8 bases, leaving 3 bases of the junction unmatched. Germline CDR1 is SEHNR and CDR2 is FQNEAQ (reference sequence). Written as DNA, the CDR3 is TGTGCCAGCGAACTAGCGGGAGGGGATGAGCAGTTCTTC. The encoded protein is CASELAGGDEQFF.

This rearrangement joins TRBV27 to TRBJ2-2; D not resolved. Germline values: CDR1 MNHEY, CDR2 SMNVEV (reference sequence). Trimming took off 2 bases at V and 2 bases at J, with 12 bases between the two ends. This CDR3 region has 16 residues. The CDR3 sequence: CASSLIVTANTGELFF. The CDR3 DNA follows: TGTGCCAGCAGTTTAATAGTAACAGCCAACACCGGGGAGCTGTTTTTT.

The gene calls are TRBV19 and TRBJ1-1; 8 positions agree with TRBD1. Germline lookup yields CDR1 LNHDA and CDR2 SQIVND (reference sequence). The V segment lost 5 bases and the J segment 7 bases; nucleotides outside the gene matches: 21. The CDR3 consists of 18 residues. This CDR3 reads CASSHTFNRDRGTHEAFF. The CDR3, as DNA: TGTGCCAGTAGTCACACTTTCAACCGTGACAGGGGCACCCATGAAGCTTTCTTT.

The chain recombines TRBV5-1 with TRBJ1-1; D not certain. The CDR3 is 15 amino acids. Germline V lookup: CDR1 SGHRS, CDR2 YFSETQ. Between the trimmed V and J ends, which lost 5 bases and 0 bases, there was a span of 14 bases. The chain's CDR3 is CASSQGDNMNTEAFF. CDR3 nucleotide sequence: TGCGCCAGCAGTCAAGGTGATAATATGAACACTGAAGCTTTCTTT.

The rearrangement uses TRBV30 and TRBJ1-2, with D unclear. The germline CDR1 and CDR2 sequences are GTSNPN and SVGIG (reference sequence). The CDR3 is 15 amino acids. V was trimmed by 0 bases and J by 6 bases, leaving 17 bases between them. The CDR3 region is CAWSVPPPEAHGYTF. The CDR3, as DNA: TGTGCCTGGAGTGTACCCCCACCCGAGGCCCATGGCTACACCTTC.

This CDR3 reads CASSILGGASEAFF. The CDR3 nucleotides are TGTGCCAGTAGTATACTAGGAGGGGCAAGTGAAGCTTTCTTT. This rearrangement joins TRBV19 to TRBJ1-1; D is possibly TRBD1 (5 bases). Germline assignment: CDR1 LNHDA and CDR2 SQIVND (reference sequence). The CDR3 sequence is 14 residues long. V shed 2 bases and J shed 7 bases, with 14 bases lying between them.

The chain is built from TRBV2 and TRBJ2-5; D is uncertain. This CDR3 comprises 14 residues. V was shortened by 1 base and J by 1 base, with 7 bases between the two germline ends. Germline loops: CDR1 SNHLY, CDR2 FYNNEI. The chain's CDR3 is CASSEGRSQETQYF. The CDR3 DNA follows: TGTGCCAGCAGTGAAGGCAGGTCCCAAGAGACCCAGTACTTC.

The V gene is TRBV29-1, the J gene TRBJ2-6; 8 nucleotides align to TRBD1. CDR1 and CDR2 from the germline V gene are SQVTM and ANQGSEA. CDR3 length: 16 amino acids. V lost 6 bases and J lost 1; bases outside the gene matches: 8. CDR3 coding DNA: TGCAGCGTCGGGGACAGGACCTTATCTGGGGCCAACGTCCTGACTTTC. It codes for CSVGDRTLSGANVLTF.

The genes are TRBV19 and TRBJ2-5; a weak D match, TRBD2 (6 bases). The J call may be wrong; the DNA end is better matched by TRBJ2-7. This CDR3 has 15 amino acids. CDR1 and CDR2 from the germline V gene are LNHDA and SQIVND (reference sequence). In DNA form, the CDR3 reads TGTGCCAGTAGTCCCCAGGACGGGAGCTCCTACGAGCAGTACTTC. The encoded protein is CASSPQDGSSYEQYF.

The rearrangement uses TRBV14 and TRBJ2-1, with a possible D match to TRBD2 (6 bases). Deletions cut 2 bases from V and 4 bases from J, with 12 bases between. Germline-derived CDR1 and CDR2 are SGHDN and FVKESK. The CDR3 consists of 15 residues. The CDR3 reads CASSQLAGNYNEQFF. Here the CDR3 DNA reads TGTGCCAGCAGCCAACTGGCGGGGAATTACAATGAGCAGTTCTTC.

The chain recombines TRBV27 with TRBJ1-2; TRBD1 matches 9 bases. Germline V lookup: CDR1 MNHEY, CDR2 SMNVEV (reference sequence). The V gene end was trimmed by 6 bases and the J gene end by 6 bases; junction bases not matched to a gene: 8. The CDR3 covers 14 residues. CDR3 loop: CASSQTGGQDGYTF. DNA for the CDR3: TGTGCCAGCAGCCAGACAGGGGGGCAAGATGGCTACACCTTC.

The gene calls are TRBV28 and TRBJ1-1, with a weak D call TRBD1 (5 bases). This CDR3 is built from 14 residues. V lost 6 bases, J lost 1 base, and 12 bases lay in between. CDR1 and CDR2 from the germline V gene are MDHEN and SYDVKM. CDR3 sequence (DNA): TGTGCCAGCAGGTTGGGGCACCAGAACACTGAAGCTTTCTTT. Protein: CASRLGHQNTEAFF.

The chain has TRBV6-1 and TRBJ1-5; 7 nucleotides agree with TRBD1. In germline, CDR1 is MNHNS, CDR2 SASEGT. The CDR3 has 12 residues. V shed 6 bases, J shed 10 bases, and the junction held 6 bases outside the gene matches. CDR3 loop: CASRISGGPQHF. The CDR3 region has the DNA TGTGCCAGCAGAATATCAGGGGGTCCCCAGCATTTT.

The CDR3 nucleotides read TGTGCCAGTAGTTTTAGTTGGCAGGAGTTCTACGAGCAGTACTTC. It is translated as CASSFSWQEFYEQYF. The chain is built from TRBV19 and TRBJ2-7; D remains ambiguous. This CDR3 spans 15 amino acids. Germline V gene lookup returns CDR1 LNHDA and CDR2 SQIVND (reference sequence). Between the trimmed V and J ends, which lost 5 bases and 3 bases, there was a span of 17 bases.

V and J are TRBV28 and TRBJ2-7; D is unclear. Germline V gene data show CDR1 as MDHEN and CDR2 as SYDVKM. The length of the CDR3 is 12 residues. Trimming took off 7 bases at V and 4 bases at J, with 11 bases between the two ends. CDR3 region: CASTQAGYEQYF. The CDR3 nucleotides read TGTGCCAGCACCCAGGCTGGGTACGAGCAGTACTTC.

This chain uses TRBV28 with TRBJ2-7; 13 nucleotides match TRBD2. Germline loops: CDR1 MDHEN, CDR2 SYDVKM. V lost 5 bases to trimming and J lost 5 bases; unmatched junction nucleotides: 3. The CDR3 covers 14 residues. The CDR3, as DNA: TGTGCCAGCAGTAGGACTAGCGGGAGACACGAGCAGTACTTC. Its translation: CASSRTSGRHEQYF.